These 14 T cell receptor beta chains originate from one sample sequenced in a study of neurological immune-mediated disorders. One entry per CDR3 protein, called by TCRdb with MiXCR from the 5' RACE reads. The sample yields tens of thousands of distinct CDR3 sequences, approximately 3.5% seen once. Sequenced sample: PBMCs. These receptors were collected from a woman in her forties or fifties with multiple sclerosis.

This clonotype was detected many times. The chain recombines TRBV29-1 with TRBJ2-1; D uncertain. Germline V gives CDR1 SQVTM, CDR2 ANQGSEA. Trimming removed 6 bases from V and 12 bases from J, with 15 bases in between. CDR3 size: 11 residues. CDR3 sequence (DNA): TGCAGCGTAGTAGTCAGTCTTAGGCAGTTCTTC. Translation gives CSVVVSLRQFF.

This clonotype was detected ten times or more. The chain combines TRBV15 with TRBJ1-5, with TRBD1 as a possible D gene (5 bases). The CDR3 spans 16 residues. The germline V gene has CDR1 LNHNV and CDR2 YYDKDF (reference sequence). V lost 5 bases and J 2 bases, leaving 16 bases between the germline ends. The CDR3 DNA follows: TGTGCCACCAGCGGGGCAGCCGGAGGAGGCAATCAGCCCCAGCATTTT. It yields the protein CATSGAAGGGNQPQHF.

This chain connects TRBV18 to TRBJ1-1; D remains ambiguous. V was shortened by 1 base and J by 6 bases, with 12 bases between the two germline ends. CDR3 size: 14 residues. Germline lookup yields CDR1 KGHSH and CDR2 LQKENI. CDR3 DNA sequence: TGTGCCAGCTCACCACAGGGCACCGAGGCTGAAGCTTTCTTT. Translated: CASSPQGTEAEAFF.

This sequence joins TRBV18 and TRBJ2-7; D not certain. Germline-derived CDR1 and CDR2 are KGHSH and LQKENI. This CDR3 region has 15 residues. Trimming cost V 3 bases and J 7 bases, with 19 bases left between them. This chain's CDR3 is CASSPFISGRVEQYF. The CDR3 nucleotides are TGTGCCAGCTCACCGTTTATTTCCGGTAGGGTGGAGCAGTACTTC.

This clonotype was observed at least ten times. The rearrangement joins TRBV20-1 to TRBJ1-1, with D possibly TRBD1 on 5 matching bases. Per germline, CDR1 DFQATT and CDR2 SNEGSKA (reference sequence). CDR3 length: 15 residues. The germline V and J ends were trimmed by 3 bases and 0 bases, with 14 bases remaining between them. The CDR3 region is CSARAGAELNTEAFF. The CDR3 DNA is TGCAGTGCTAGGGCCGGGGCCGAGCTGAACACTGAAGCTTTCTTT.

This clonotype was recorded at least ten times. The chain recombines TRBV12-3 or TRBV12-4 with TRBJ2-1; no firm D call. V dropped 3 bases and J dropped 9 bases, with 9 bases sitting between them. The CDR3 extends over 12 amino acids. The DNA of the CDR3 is TGTGCCAGCAGTTTGTACTCGGCTGAGCAGTTCTTC. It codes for CASSLYSAEQFF.

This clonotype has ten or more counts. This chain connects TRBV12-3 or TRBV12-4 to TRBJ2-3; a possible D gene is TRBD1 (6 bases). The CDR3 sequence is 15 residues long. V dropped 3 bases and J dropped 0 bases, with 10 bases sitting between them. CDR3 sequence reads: CASSLGRGSTDTQYF. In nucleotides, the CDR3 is TGTGCCAGCAGTTTGGGCAGGGGAAGCACAGATACGCAGTATTTT.

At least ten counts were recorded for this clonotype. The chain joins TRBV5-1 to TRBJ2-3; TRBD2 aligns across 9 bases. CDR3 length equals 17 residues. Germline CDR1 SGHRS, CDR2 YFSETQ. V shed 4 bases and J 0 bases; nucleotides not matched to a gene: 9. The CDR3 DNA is TGCGCCAGCAGCCCGTTATCTAGCGGGGTAAGCACAGATACGCAGTATTTT. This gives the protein CASSPLSSGVSTDTQYF.

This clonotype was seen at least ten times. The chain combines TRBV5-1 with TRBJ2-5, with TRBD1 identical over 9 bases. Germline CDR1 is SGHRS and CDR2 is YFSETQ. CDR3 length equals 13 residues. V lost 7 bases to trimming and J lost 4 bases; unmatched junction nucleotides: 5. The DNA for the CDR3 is TGCGCCAGCGATAGGACAGGGGTAGAGACCCAGTACTTC. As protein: CASDRTGVETQYF.

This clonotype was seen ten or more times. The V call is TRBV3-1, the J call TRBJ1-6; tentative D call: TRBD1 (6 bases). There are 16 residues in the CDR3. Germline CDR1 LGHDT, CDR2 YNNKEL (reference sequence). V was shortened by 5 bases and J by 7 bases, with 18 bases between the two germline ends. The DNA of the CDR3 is TGTGCCAGCAGCACACAGGGCATAGCCCCGAATTCACCCCTCCACTTT. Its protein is CASSTQGIAPNSPLHF.

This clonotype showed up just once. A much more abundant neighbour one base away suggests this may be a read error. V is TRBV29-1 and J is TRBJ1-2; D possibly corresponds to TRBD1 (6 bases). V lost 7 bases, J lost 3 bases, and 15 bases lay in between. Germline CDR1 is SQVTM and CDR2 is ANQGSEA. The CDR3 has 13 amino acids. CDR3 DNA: TGCAGCGGATACCGGGACAATGACTATGGCTACACCTTC. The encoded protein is CSGYRDNDYGYTF. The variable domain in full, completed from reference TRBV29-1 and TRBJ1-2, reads SAVISQKPSRDICQRGTSLTIQCQVDSQVTMMFWYRQQPGQSLTLIATANQGSEATYESGFVIDKFPISRPNLTFSTLTVSNMSPEDSSIYLCSGYRDNDYGYTFGSGTRLTVV.

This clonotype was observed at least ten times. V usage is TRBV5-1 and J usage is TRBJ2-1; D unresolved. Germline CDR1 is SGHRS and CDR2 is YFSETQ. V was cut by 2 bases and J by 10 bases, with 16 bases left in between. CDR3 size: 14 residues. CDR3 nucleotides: TGCGCCAGCAGCTTCAGCAGGTCGTCTACAGAGCAGTTCTTC. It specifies CASSFSRSSTEQFF. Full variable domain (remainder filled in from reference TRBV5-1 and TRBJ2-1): KAGVTQTPRYLIKTRGQQVTLSCSPISGHRSVSWYQQTPGQGLQFLFEYFSETQRNKGNFPGRFSGRQFSNSRSEMNVSTLELGDSALYLCASSFSRSSTEQFFGPGTRLTVL.

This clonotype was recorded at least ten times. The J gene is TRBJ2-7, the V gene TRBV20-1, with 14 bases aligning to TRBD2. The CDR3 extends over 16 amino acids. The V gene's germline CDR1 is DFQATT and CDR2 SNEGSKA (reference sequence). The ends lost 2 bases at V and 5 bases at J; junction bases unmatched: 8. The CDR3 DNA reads TGCAGTGCTAGATCTGTGACTAGCGGGGGGGCGAACGAGCAGTACTTC. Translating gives CSARSVTSGGANEQYF.

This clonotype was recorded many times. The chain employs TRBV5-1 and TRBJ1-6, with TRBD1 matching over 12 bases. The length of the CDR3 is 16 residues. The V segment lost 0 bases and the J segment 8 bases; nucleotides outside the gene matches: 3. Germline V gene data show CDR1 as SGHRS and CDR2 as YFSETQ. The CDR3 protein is CASSLDGTGGDSPLHF. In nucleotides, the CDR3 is TGCGCCAGCAGCTTGGATGGGACAGGGGGCGATTCACCCCTCCACTTT.